This T cell receptor beta chain appears in the sequencing data of a study of cytomegalovirus exposure and HLA in healthy donors. Study-wide background: Earlier sequencing of some 190 million T cells yielded roughly 120 million unique TCR beta sequences.

The germline V gene encodes CDR1 SEHNR and CDR2 FQNEAQ (reference sequence). The CDR3 totals 18 residues. V lost 0 bases and J 3 bases, leaving 20 bases between the germline ends. Study outcomes and limitations: Reportedly, fewer N-insertions than the approximately 680-donor mean appeared in an Asian-associated ancestry cluster in a later analysis.

The PCR employed 60 Vbeta primers together with 13 Jbeta primers. The protocol was immunoSEQ multiplex PCR, while the TCRdb copy is restricted to in-frame clones and leaves out a portion. The table lists around 62,000 clones, under 80% of them singletons. This clone was detected once. What it binds is not known. Sample: PBMCs. V is TRBV7-9 and J is TRBJ1-2; TRBD1 is a possible D gene (5 bases). The TCR comes from a male donor in good health and CMV-seropositive. CDR3: CASSLAGSTGPTYYGYTF. Here the CDR3 DNA reads TGTGCCAGCAGCTTAGCGGGTAGCACAGGACCTACGTACTATGGCTACACCTTC.